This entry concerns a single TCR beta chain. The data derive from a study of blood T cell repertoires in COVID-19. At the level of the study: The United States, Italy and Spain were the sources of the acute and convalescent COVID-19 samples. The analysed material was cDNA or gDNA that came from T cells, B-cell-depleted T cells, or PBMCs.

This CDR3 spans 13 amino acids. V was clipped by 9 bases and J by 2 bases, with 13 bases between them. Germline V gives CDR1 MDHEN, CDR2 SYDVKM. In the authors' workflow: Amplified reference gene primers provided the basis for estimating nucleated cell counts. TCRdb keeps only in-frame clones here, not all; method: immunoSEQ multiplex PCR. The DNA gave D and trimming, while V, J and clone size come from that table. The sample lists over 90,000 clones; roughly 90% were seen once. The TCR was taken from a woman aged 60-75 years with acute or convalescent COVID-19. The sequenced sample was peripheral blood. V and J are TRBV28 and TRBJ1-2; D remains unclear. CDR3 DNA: TGTGCCAGTTTCGACCGGCGGAACTATGGCTACACCTTC. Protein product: CASFDRRNYGYTF.